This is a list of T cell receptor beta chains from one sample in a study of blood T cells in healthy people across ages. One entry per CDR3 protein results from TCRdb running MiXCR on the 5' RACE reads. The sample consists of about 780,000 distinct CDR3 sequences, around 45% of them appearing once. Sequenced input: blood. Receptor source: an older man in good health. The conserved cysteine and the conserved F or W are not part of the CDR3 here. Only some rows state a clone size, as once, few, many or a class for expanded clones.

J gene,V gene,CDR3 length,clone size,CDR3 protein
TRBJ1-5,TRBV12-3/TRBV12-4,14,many,ASSWGTADANQPQH
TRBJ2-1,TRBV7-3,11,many,ASSLDRGDEQF
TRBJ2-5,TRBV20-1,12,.,SAENRGSRETQY
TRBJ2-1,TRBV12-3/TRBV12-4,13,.,ASTLRGVRYNEQF
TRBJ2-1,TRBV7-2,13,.,ASSISGTAPYEQF
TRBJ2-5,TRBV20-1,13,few,SARTRGGSQETQY
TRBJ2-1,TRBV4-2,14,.,ASSQVTSGGAYEQF
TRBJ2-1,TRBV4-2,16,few,ASSRHLFGTSATNEQF
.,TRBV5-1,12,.,ASSQTGSYNEQY
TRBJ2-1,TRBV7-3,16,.,ASSLSGGLAGPYNEQF
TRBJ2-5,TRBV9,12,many,ASSADAFQETQY
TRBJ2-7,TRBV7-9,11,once,ASSPKGLYEQY
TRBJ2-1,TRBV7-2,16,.,ASSHGIGAERSYNEQF
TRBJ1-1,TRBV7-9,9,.,ASIVRTEAF
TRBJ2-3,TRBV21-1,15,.,ASSKKSKAEPTDTQY
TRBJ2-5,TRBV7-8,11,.,ASSNPSPGTQY
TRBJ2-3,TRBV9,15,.,ASSGISGGESTDTQY
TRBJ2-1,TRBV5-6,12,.,ASSLWVGSNEQF
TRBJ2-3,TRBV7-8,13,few,ASRLNSGRTDTQY
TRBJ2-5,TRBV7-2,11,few,ASIDEGNVTQY
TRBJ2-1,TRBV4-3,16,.,ASSQDRWGAGPYNEQF
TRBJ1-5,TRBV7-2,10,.,ASSDRDRTQH
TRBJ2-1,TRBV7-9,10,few,ATDLLRDEQF
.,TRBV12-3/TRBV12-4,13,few,ASTQGQGPYNEQY
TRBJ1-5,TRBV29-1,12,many,SVGTGAPNQPQH
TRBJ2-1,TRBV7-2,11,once,ASSHGPPRTQF